The rows below give T cell receptor beta chains drawn from one sample of a study of T cell responses to AZD1222 COVID-19 vaccine. The table came from immunoSEQ multiplex PCR; TCRdb's copy has only in-frame clones and leaves some out. This sample has about 200,000 clones, with roughly 94% found just once. Specimen: peripheral blood, collected 28 days after the second dose of the MenACWY control vaccine. All receptors derive from an adult who received the MenACWY meningococcal vaccine as a control. Each CDR3 is given with its conserved first and last residue. Fields, in order: J gene, clone size, D gene, V gene, CDR3 length, CDR3 DNA, CDR3 protein. The D gene is left open where the match is weak. Clone size is not always given. Where it is, it says once, few, many or a class for expanded clones.

j_call: TRBJ2-7
clone_size: -
d_call: -
v_call: TRBV4-1
cdr3_length: 17
cdr3_nt: TGCGCCAGCAGCCAAGATGGGATGGACTGGAGCTCCTACGAGCAGTACTTC
cdr3_aa: CASSQDGMDWSSYEQYF

j_call: TRBJ1-2
clone_size: -
d_call: TRBD1
v_call: TRBV7-2
cdr3_length: 15
cdr3_nt: TGTGCCAGCAGGGAAAGTCCGGGACAGTCATATGGCTACACCTTC
cdr3_aa: CASRESPGQSYGYTF

j_call: TRBJ2-7
clone_size: -
d_call: TRBD1
v_call: TRBV13
cdr3_length: 14
cdr3_nt: TGTGCCAGCAGCTTGGGGACAGGGGGCTCCGAGCAGTACTTC
cdr3_aa: CASSLGTGGSEQYF

j_call: TRBJ2-3
clone_size: -
d_call: -
v_call: TRBV27
cdr3_length: 16
cdr3_nt: TGTGCCAGCAGTTTACTCCCCGCCGGGACTGTAGATACGCAGTATTTT
cdr3_aa: CASSLLPAGTVDTQYF

j_call: TRBJ2-1
clone_size: -
d_call: -
v_call: TRBV21-1
cdr3_length: 15
cdr3_nt: TGTGCCAGCAGCAAAGTCGGACAACCCTACAATGAGCAGTTCTTC
cdr3_aa: CASSKVGQPYNEQFF

j_call: TRBJ2-3
clone_size: -
d_call: -
v_call: TRBV24-1
cdr3_length: 16
cdr3_nt: TGTGCCACCAGTGATCACAGGGTTTCTAGCACAGATACGCAGTATTTT
cdr3_aa: CATSDHRVSSTDTQYF

j_call: TRBJ2-3
clone_size: -
d_call: -
v_call: TRBV7-9
cdr3_length: 15
cdr3_nt: TGTGCCAGCAGCTTAGGAGGAACCTCCACAGATACGCAGTATTTT
cdr3_aa: CASSLGGTSTDTQYF

j_call: TRBJ2-7
clone_size: -
d_call: -
v_call: TRBV11-3
cdr3_length: 13
cdr3_nt: TGTGCCAGCAGCTTAGCGATGGGCGGCGAGCAGTACTTC
cdr3_aa: CASSLAMGGEQYF

j_call: TRBJ2-7
clone_size: -
d_call: -
v_call: TRBV7-9
cdr3_length: 15
cdr3_nt: TGTGCCAGCAGCCTTCCGAGGGTCGGAAGGAACGAGCAGTACTTC
cdr3_aa: CASSLPRVGRNEQYF

j_call: TRBJ2-3
clone_size: -
d_call: TRBD2
v_call: TRBV28
cdr3_length: 16
cdr3_nt: TGTGCCAGCAGTTTATCGGGACTAGGAAGCACAGATACGCAGTATTTT
cdr3_aa: CASSLSGLGSTDTQYF

j_call: TRBJ2-1
clone_size: -
d_call: TRBD2
v_call: TRBV9
cdr3_length: 15
cdr3_nt: TGTGCCAGCAGCCGAGCGGGAGACCCAAACAATGAGCAGTTCTTC
cdr3_aa: CASSRAGDPNNEQFF

j_call: TRBJ1-6
clone_size: -
d_call: -
v_call: TRBV25-1
cdr3_length: 14
cdr3_nt: TGTGCCAGCAGTGAATTTGAGGGACGGTCACCCCTCCACTTT
cdr3_aa: CASSEFEGRSPLHF

j_call: TRBJ2-3
clone_size: -
d_call: TRBD1
v_call: TRBV7-9
cdr3_length: 18
cdr3_nt: TGTGCCAGCAGCTCGACGGACAGGGCCCTTTTGAAGGAGGATACGCAGTATTTT
cdr3_aa: CASSSTDRALLKEDTQYF

j_call: TRBJ2-7
clone_size: -
d_call: TRBD2
v_call: TRBV9
cdr3_length: 15
cdr3_nt: TGTGCCAGCAGCGTAGGAGCGGGGATCTCCTACGAGCAGTACTTC
cdr3_aa: CASSVGAGISYEQYF

j_call: TRBJ2-1
clone_size: -
d_call: -
v_call: TRBV10-3
cdr3_length: 12
cdr3_nt: TGTGCCATCAGTGGAGGCGGGAATGAGCAGTTCTTC
cdr3_aa: CAISGGGNEQFF

j_call: TRBJ2-1
clone_size: -
d_call: TRBD2
v_call: TRBV11-2
cdr3_length: 17
cdr3_nt: TGTGCCAGCAGGCCGCGCTCTGGGCGGGAGCTTAGGAATGAGCAGTTCTTC
cdr3_aa: CASRPRSGRELRNEQFF

j_call: TRBJ2-7
clone_size: -
d_call: TRBD2
v_call: TRBV19
cdr3_length: 14
cdr3_nt: TGTGCCAGTAGTTTTAGCGGGAGCTCCTACGAGCAGTACTTC
cdr3_aa: CASSFSGSSYEQYF

j_call: TRBJ2-2
clone_size: -
d_call: -
v_call: TRBV10-3
cdr3_length: 15
cdr3_nt: TGTGCCATCGGGGGGCGGACAGAGAACACCGGGGAGCTGTTTTTT
cdr3_aa: CAIGGRTENTGELFF

j_call: TRBJ2-3
clone_size: -
d_call: -
v_call: TRBV11-2
cdr3_length: 15
cdr3_nt: TGTGCCAGCAGCCCCGGGCGGAGCGGCACAGATACGCAGTATTTT
cdr3_aa: CASSPGRSGTDTQYF

j_call: TRBJ1-1
clone_size: -
d_call: -
v_call: TRBV5-4
cdr3_length: 13
cdr3_nt: TGTGCCAGCAGCTTAAGGGGGAACACTGAAGCTTTCTTT
cdr3_aa: CASSLRGNTEAFF

j_call: TRBJ1-2
clone_size: -
d_call: -
v_call: TRBV28
cdr3_length: 12
cdr3_nt: TGTGCCAGCAGTTTGACAGGCTATGGCTACACCTTC
cdr3_aa: CASSLTGYGYTF

j_call: TRBJ1-2
clone_size: once
d_call: TRBD1
v_call: TRBV6-2/TRBV6-3
cdr3_length: 16
cdr3_nt: TGTGCCAGCAGCCCCGGGGGACAGGGTGCCCTTGGGGGCTACACCTTC
cdr3_aa: CASSPGGQGALGGYTF

j_call: TRBJ1-1
clone_size: -
d_call: -
v_call: TRBV3-1/TRBV3-2
cdr3_length: 11
cdr3_nt: TGTGCCAGCAGGGGGGGGCCTGAAGCTTTCTTT
cdr3_aa: CASRGGPEAFF

j_call: TRBJ2-1
clone_size: -
d_call: TRBD2
v_call: TRBV27
cdr3_length: 18
cdr3_nt: TGTGCCAGCAGTCTAGGACTAGCGGGAGTCGGAATCCACAATGAGCAGTTCTTC
cdr3_aa: CASSLGLAGVGIHNEQFF

j_call: TRBJ2-5
clone_size: once
d_call: TRBD2
v_call: TRBV20-1
cdr3_length: 16
cdr3_nt: TGCAGTGCTAGTAGGCTAGCGGGAGGGGTACAAGAGACCCAGTACTTC
cdr3_aa: CSASRLAGGVQETQYF

j_call: TRBJ2-7
clone_size: -
d_call: TRBD2
v_call: TRBV30
cdr3_length: 13
cdr3_nt: TGTGCCTGGAGCCTAGCGGGAGTGGGGGAGCAGTACTTC
cdr3_aa: CAWSLAGVGEQYF

j_call: TRBJ1-2
clone_size: -
d_call: -
v_call: TRBV6-5
cdr3_length: 15
cdr3_nt: TGTGCCAGCAGTTACTCAGGACAGTCGAACTATGGCTACACCTTC
cdr3_aa: CASSYSGQSNYGYTF

j_call: TRBJ2-2
clone_size: -
d_call: -
v_call: TRBV7-8
cdr3_length: 18
cdr3_nt: TGTGCCAGCAGCTTAGTTGTCGGGCCGACGGTAAACACCGGGGAGCTGTTTTTT
cdr3_aa: CASSLVVGPTVNTGELFF

j_call: TRBJ1-1
clone_size: -
d_call: -
v_call: TRBV5-6
cdr3_length: 11
cdr3_nt: TGTGCCAGCATCTCCGGTTCGGGGACTTTCTTT
cdr3_aa: CASISGSGTFF

j_call: TRBJ1-4
clone_size: -
d_call: -
v_call: TRBV7-2
cdr3_length: 14
cdr3_nt: TGTGCCAGCAGCTTGGCGCCGGGGGGTGAAAAACTGTTTTTT
cdr3_aa: CASSLAPGGEKLFF

j_call: TRBJ1-4
clone_size: -
d_call: TRBD1
v_call: TRBV10-3
cdr3_length: 14
cdr3_nt: TGTGCCATCAGTGAGCGGACAGGGGACGAAAAACTGTTTTTT
cdr3_aa: CAISERTGDEKLFF

j_call: TRBJ1-2
clone_size: -
d_call: -
v_call: TRBV28
cdr3_length: 15
cdr3_nt: TGTGCCAGCAGTTTAGAGGGGTGGCCGGGTAAGGGCTACACCTTC
cdr3_aa: CASSLEGWPGKGYTF

j_call: TRBJ1-2
clone_size: -
d_call: -
v_call: TRBV11-2
cdr3_length: 16
cdr3_nt: TGTGCCAGCAGCTTATCCCCAAACGCGGACAGCGTGAGCTACACCTTC
cdr3_aa: CASSLSPNADSVSYTF

j_call: TRBJ1-3
clone_size: once
d_call: -
v_call: TRBV10-3
cdr3_length: 14
cdr3_nt: TGTGCCATCAGTGAGTCGAAGTCGGGTTACACCATATATTTT
cdr3_aa: CAISESKSGYTIYF

j_call: TRBJ2-5
clone_size: once
d_call: -
v_call: TRBV7-3
cdr3_length: 15
cdr3_nt: TGTGCCAGCAGCTCCTCAGGGGCCCGGGGGGAGACCCAGTACTTC
cdr3_aa: CASSSSGARGETQYF

j_call: TRBJ1-1
clone_size: -
d_call: -
v_call: TRBV9
cdr3_length: 16
cdr3_nt: TGTGCCAGCAGCGTAGCTAGGTCCGGGGGGGACACTGAAGCTTTCTTT
cdr3_aa: CASSVARSGGDTEAFF

j_call: TRBJ2-3
clone_size: -
d_call: -
v_call: TRBV29-1
cdr3_length: 14
cdr3_nt: TGCAGCGTTGAAGCAGGGGGGGGCACAGATACGCAGTATTTT
cdr3_aa: CSVEAGGGTDTQYF

j_call: TRBJ2-3
clone_size: -
d_call: TRBD2
v_call: TRBV28
cdr3_length: 17
cdr3_nt: TGTGCCAGCAGTTCTCCCGGGACTAGCGGGGGGGGTGATACGCAGTATTTT
cdr3_aa: CASSSPGTSGGGDTQYF

j_call: TRBJ1-2
clone_size: -
d_call: -
v_call: TRBV5-4
cdr3_length: 13
cdr3_nt: TGTGCCAGCAGCTTAGACAGGAACTATGGCTACACCTTC
cdr3_aa: CASSLDRNYGYTF

j_call: TRBJ2-3
clone_size: -
d_call: TRBD2
v_call: TRBV9
cdr3_length: 16
cdr3_nt: TGTGCCAGCAGCGGCTCAGTCGGGGCGGGAGAAGATACGCAGTATTTT
cdr3_aa: CASSGSVGAGEDTQYF

j_call: TRBJ2-1
clone_size: -
d_call: -
v_call: TRBV19
cdr3_length: 16
cdr3_nt: TGTGCCAGTAGTATAGGCCCAGCGGGTACCTACAATGAGCAGTTCTTC
cdr3_aa: CASSIGPAGTYNEQFF

j_call: TRBJ1-6
clone_size: -
d_call: -
v_call: TRBV19
cdr3_length: 15
cdr3_nt: TGTGCCACCATCACCACCGGGTCAAATAATTCACCCCTCCACTTT
cdr3_aa: CATITTGSNNSPLHF

j_call: TRBJ2-2
clone_size: -
d_call: -
v_call: TRBV11-1
cdr3_length: 14
cdr3_nt: TGTGCCAGCAGCTCCGGGACCCGCACCGGGGAGCTGTTTTTT
cdr3_aa: CASSSGTRTGELFF

j_call: TRBJ1-2
clone_size: -
d_call: -
v_call: TRBV7-2
cdr3_length: 13
cdr3_nt: TGTGCCAGCAGCTTGGGACGGAAGTATGGCTACACCTTC
cdr3_aa: CASSLGRKYGYTF

j_call: TRBJ1-3
clone_size: once
d_call: TRBD1
v_call: TRBV7-9
cdr3_length: 13
cdr3_nt: TGTGCCAGCAGCCTACAGGGGAGGAGCACCATATATTTT
cdr3_aa: CASSLQGRSTIYF

j_call: TRBJ1-2
clone_size: once
d_call: -
v_call: TRBV21-1
cdr3_length: 15
cdr3_nt: TGTGCCAGCAGCAAAGCAGGTAGACAGAACTATGGCTACACCTTC
cdr3_aa: CASSKAGRQNYGYTF

j_call: TRBJ2-7
clone_size: -
d_call: -
v_call: TRBV19
cdr3_length: 15
cdr3_nt: TGTGCCAGTAGTATAGAGGACAGCTACACCTACGAGCAGTACTTC
cdr3_aa: CASSIEDSYTYEQYF

j_call: TRBJ2-1
clone_size: -
d_call: TRBD2
v_call: TRBV5-4
cdr3_length: 18
cdr3_nt: TGTGCCAGCAGCTACCCCGGGACTAGCGGGAGGGGATTGAATGAGCAGTTCTTC
cdr3_aa: CASSYPGTSGRGLNEQFF

j_call: TRBJ2-7
clone_size: -
d_call: TRBD1
v_call: TRBV5-6
cdr3_length: 15
cdr3_nt: TGTGCCAGCAGCTTGGGGGGACAGGGGAAGAGCGAGCAGTACTTC
cdr3_aa: CASSLGGQGKSEQYF

j_call: TRBJ2-2
clone_size: -
d_call: TRBD2
v_call: TRBV5-1
cdr3_length: 16
cdr3_nt: TGCGCCAGCAGCTCTGGAGCGAGCGGGAGTATCGGGGAGCTGTTTTTT
cdr3_aa: CASSSGASGSIGELFF

j_call: TRBJ2-1
clone_size: -
d_call: TRBD2
v_call: TRBV11-3
cdr3_length: 15
cdr3_nt: TGTGCCAGCAGCCCCCGGGCGGGAGTGACGGATGAGCAGTTCTTC
cdr3_aa: CASSPRAGVTDEQFF

j_call: TRBJ1-2
clone_size: once
d_call: -
v_call: TRBV28
cdr3_length: 13
cdr3_nt: TGTGCCGGGCGCGGGACGGCAGAATATGGCTACACCTTC
cdr3_aa: CAGRGTAEYGYTF

j_call: TRBJ2-3
clone_size: -
d_call: -
v_call: TRBV3-1/TRBV3-2
cdr3_length: 13
cdr3_nt: TGTGCCAGCAGCCCCGAGAGTTTCGATACGCAGTATTTT
cdr3_aa: CASSPESFDTQYF

j_call: TRBJ1-2
clone_size: -
d_call: -
v_call: TRBV6-5
cdr3_length: 14
cdr3_nt: TGTGCCAGCAGTAGGACAGCGCAATCCTATGGCTACACCTTC
cdr3_aa: CASSRTAQSYGYTF

j_call: TRBJ1-3
clone_size: -
d_call: -
v_call: TRBV30
cdr3_length: 13
cdr3_nt: TGTGCCTGGGACAGGACCTCTGGAAACACCATATATTTT
cdr3_aa: CAWDRTSGNTIYF